Each of the 13 T cell receptor beta chains below was sequenced from the same sample in a study of Ad26.COV2.S vaccination and SARS-CoV-2 variants. Libraries were prepared by immunoSEQ multiplex PCR; TCRdb keeps only in-frame clonotypes and omits some of them. The table includes over 85,000 clones, over 70% detected once. The specimen was peripheral blood, collected after recovery from COVID-19. The receptors derive from a human donor who had recovered from COVID-19.

This chain joins TRBV29-1 and TRBJ2-3; TRBD2 might be the D (5 bases). Germline loops: CDR1 SQVTM, CDR2 ANQGSEA. V dropped 3 bases and J dropped 3 bases, with 16 bases sitting between them. The CDR3 runs 15 residues. This CDR3 is CSVDGLATGTDTQYF. CDR3 sequence (DNA): TGCAGCGTTGACGGGTTAGCGACGGGAACAGATACGCAGTATTTT.

V usage is TRBV5-1 and J usage is TRBJ2-7; TRBD1 might be the D (6 bases). This CDR3 has 13 amino acids. V gave up 4 bases and J gave up 6 bases, with 14 bases separating them. Germline CDR1 and CDR2: SGHRS and YFSETQ. CDR3 nucleotide sequence: TGCGCCAGCAGCCTACCACAGGGAACCGAGCAGTACTTC. Amino acid sequence: CASSLPQGTEQYF. The variable domain in full, completed from reference TRBV5-1 and TRBJ2-7, reads KAGVTQTPRYLIKTRGQQVTLSCSPISGHRSVSWYQQTPGQGLQFLFEYFSETQRNKGNFPGRFSGRQFSNSRSEMNVSTLELGDSALYLCASSLPQGTEQYFGPGTRLTVT.

The chain has TRBV5-1 and TRBJ2-3, with D perhaps given as TRBD1 or TRBD2 (5 bases each). The CDR3 length is 15 residues. V was cut by 0 bases and J by 3 bases, with 11 bases left in between. Germline-derived CDR1 and CDR2 are SGHRS and YFSETQ. For the CDR3, the DNA is TGCGCCAGCAGCTTGGGGGGGAAGGAGACAGATACGCAGTATTTT. Translating it yields CASSLGGKETDTQYF. Full variable domain (outside the CDR3, taken from reference TRBV5-1 and TRBJ2-3): KAGVTQTPRYLIKTRGQQVTLSCSPISGHRSVSWYQQTPGQGLQFLFEYFSETQRNKGNFPGRFSGRQFSNSRSEMNVSTLELGDSALYLCASSLGGKETDTQYFGPGTRLTVL.

In this sample, this clone is medium-sized (0.01 to 0.1%). V gene TRBV24-1 combines with J gene TRBJ2-2; 7 bases align to TRBD1. The CDR3 consists of 14 residues. Unmatched junction bases numbered 8, after V lost 9 bases and J lost 5 bases. The germline V gene encodes CDR1 KGHDR and CDR2 SFDVKD. CDR3 loop: CATSRQGITGELFF. For the CDR3, the DNA is TGTGCCACCTCGAGACAGGGTATTACCGGGGAGCTGTTTTTT.

This chain joins TRBV7-2 and TRBJ2-1, with TRBD1 as a possible D gene (6 bases). V was shortened by 5 bases and J by 6 bases, with 11 bases between the two germline ends. The V gene's germline CDR1 is SGHTA and CDR2 FQGNSA. CDR3 size: 13 residues. The CDR3 is CASSRRDTNEQFF. DNA of the CDR3: TGTGCCAGCAGCAGACGGGACACCAATGAGCAGTTCTTC.

The chain joins TRBV5-4 to TRBJ2-3; 9 bases align to TRBD1. The CDR3 consists of 18 residues. Trimming at V came to 4 bases and at J to 2 bases, leaving 14 bases not matched to a gene. CDR1 is SGHNT and CDR2 is YYREEE in the germline V gene (reference sequence). The DNA for the CDR3 is TGTGCCAGCAGCCTCGATTGGGGGACAGGGAGTTTCACAGATACGCAGTATTTT. This codes for CASSLDWGTGSFTDTQYF. Full variable domain (rest looked up from reference TRBV5-4 and TRBJ2-3): ETGVTQSPTHLIKTRGQQVTLRCSSQSGHNTVSWYQQALGQGPQFIFQYYREEENGRGNFPPRFSGLQFPNYSSELNVNALELDDSALYLCASSLDWGTGSFTDTQYFGPGTRLTVL.

This rearrangement joins TRBV5-1 to TRBJ2-7; maybe TRBD2 (5 bases). The CDR3 is 15 residues long. Trimming cost V 0 bases and J 4 bases, with 14 bases left between them. The germline gives CDR1 SGHRS, CDR2 YFSETQ. In nucleotides, the CDR3 is TGCGCCAGCAGCTTGGGGGTAGCGAGTACGTACGAGCAGTACTTC. This sequence encodes CASSLGVASTYEQYF.

This chain uses TRBV4-1 with TRBJ1-4; D gene uncertain. V was trimmed by 1 base and J by 0 bases, leaving 15 bases between them. The germline gives CDR1 MGHRA, CDR2 YSYEKL. The CDR3 has 18 residues. The CDR3 sequence is CASSQGTDGIATNEKLFF. The CDR3 region has the DNA TGCGCCAGCAGCCAAGGGACGGATGGGATTGCAACTAATGAAAAACTGTTTTTT.

Here the CDR3 reads CASGGAGTQYF. The CDR3 DNA follows: TGTGCCTCGGGCGGGGCGGGAACGCAGTATTTT. The chain combines TRBV19 with TRBJ2-3; D may be TRBD2 (6 bases). Trimming took 11 bases from V and 9 from J, leaving 15 bases between them. Per the germline V gene, CDR1 is LNHDA and CDR2 is SQIVND (reference sequence). This CDR3 is built from 11 residues.

The V gene is TRBV6-5, the J gene TRBJ2-7; 7 nucleotides line up with TRBD2. V lost 8 bases, J lost 0 bases, and 1 base stayed unmatched. The CDR3 is 12 residues long. The germline V gene has CDR1 MNHEY and CDR2 SVGAGI. CDR3 sequence (DNA): TGTGCCAGCGCTAGCGGCTCCTACGAGCAGTACTTC. Protein sequence: CASASGSYEQYF.

The genes are TRBV28 and TRBJ1-5, with D possibly TRBD1 on 5 matching bases. V shed 6 bases and J shed 8 bases, with 8 bases lying between them. The CDR3 is 11 residues long. From germline, CDR1 is MDHEN and CDR2 SYDVKM. CDR3 bases: TGTGCCAGCAGCCGGGGGGAGCCCCAGCATTTT. Translation: CASSRGEPQHF.

The chain is built from TRBV30 and TRBJ2-1; possible D gene TRBD2, 7 bases. This CDR3 has 14 residues. Germline assignment: CDR1 GTSNPN and CDR2 SVGIG (reference sequence). Trimming removed 7 bases at V and 8 bases at J, with 21 bases between. DNA of the CDR3: TGTGCCTTCCCTCGGGCGGGGGCCTCGGATGAGCAGTTCTTC. Translation: CAFPRAGASDEQFF.

The chain is built from TRBV9 and TRBJ1-4; no clear D gene. Deletions cut 0 bases from V and 7 bases from J, with 10 bases between. Germline loops: CDR1 SGDLS, CDR2 YYNGEE. CDR3 size: 14 residues. CDR3 amino acids: CASSVAYYGEKLFF. The CDR3 coding sequence is TGTGCCAGCAGCGTAGCTTATTACGGTGAAAAACTGTTTTTT. The entire variable domain, with the rest obtained from reference TRBV9 and TRBJ1-4, is as follows: DSGVTQTPKHLITATGQRVTLRCSPRSGDLSVYWYQQSLDQGLQFLIQYYNGEERAKGNILERFSAQQFPDLHSELNLSSLELGDSALYFCASSVAYYGEKLFFGSGTQLSVL.